The TCR beta chain under discussion was sequenced for a study of T-cell reconstitution after alpha-beta-depleted transplantation in children. Study results and caveats: Roughly two months post-transplant, alpha-beta T cells reportedly originated from several hundred graft clones that had expanded. Hyperexpanded clones declined; after one year, newly produced T cells mostly supplied diversity.

In the case of this clonotype: The antigen is undetermined.

TCRbeta library construction was performed incorporating unique molecular identifiers. TCRdb ran MiXCR on the PCR reads and lists one entry per CDR3 protein. Counted here are about 240,000 distinct CDR3 sequences, under 30% occurring once; the ten biggest clones make up roughly 2.5%. Here the sequenced sample was PBMCs, taken before TCRalphabeta/CD19-depleted stem cell transplant. The TCR comes from a girl aged 2 to 10 with Fanconi anemia, due to receive a stem cell transplant.

Here the CDR3 DNA reads TGCAGCGTTGGTGCCTCCTACGAGCAGTACTTC. It is translated as CSVGASYEQYF. The rearrangement links TRBV29-1 to TRBJ2-7, with no clear D. Trimming left V 4 bases short and J 0 bases short, with 4 bases between. This CDR3 contains 11 residues. CDR1 is SQVTM and CDR2 is ANQGSEA in the germline V gene.